The TCR beta chain under discussion was sequenced for a study of T cell responses to AZD1222 COVID-19 vaccine. The germline V gene has CDR1 MNHEY and CDR2 SVGEGT. V dropped 2 bases and J dropped 1 base, with 6 bases sitting between them. CDR3 length: 14 residues. Generated by immunoSEQ multiplex PCR, the TCRdb table keeps only in-frame clones and is missing some. Here the sample spans about 120,000 clones, 85% to 90% being singletons. The rearrangement links TRBV6-2 or TRBV6-3 to TRBJ1-5; D uncertain. The sample consisted of peripheral blood, taken on day 0 of AZD1222 vaccination. The receptor was derived from an adult in good health. CDR3 DNA: TGTGCCAGCAGTTACAGCCGAAGCAATCAGCCCCAGCATTTT. Its protein product is CASSYSRSNQPQHF.